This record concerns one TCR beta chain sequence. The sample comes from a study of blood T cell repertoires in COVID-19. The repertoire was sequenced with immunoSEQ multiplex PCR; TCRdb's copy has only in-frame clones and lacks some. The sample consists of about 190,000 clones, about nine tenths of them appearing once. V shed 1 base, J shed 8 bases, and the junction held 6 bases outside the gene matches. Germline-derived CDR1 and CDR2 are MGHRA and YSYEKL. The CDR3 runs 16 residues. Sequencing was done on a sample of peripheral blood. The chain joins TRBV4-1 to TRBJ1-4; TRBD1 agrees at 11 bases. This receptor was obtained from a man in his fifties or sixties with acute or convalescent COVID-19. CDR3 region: CASSQGPGQGDEKLFF. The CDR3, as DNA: TGCGCCAGCAGCCAAGGACCGGGACAGGGGGACGAAAAACTGTTTTTT.